This is a list of T cell receptor beta chains from one sample in a study of shared clonotypes between healthy human individuals. The protocol was immunoSEQ multiplex PCR, while the TCRdb copy is restricted to in-frame clones and leaves out a portion. The sample records fewer than 1.6 million clones, 97% to 99% being singletons. Sequencing was done on a sample of naive CD4+ T cells sorted from blood. The source is a man aged 25-40 years in good health. Each CDR3 is given with its conserved first and last residue. The D gene is left open where the match is weak. Rows give clone size only sometimes, using once, few, many, or a class for an expanded clone.

D gene,J gene,V gene,clone size,CDR3 DNA,CDR3 protein
NA,TRBJ2-7,TRBV5-6,few,TGTGCCAGCAGCTTGGGACTAGGCTACGAGCAGTACTTC,CASSLGLGYEQYF
NA,TRBJ2-7,TRBV4-3,NA,TGCGCCAGCAGCCAAGACGGAGGCTACGAGCAGTACTTC,CASSQDGGYEQYF
NA,TRBJ2-1,TRBV7-9,NA,TGTGCCAGCATCGCCCGCGACGGCAATGAGCAGTTCTTC,CASIARDGNEQFF
TRBD1,TRBJ2-7,TRBV11-3,NA,TGTGCCAGCAGCGGGGACAGATCCTACGAGCAGTACTTC,CASSGDRSYEQYF
TRBD2,TRBJ2-3,TRBV5-4,once,TGTGCCAGCAGCTCTCGACTAGCGGGAGGTCAAGATACGCAGTATTTT,CASSSRLAGGQDTQYF
TRBD2,TRBJ2-2,TRBV27,NA,TGTGCCAGCAGTCCGGGACTAGCGGACCTCCACGGGGAGCTGTTTTTT,CASSPGLADLHGELFF
TRBD1,TRBJ1-1,TRBV15,NA,TGTGCCACCAGCAGATTCGGACAGGGAGGCACTGAAGCTTTCTTT,CATSRFGQGGTEAFF
NA,TRBJ2-2,TRBV10-3,NA,TGTGCCATCAGTGTCACAAAAACGAACACCGGGGAGCTGTTTTTT,CAISVTKTNTGELFF
NA,TRBJ1-1,TRBV19,NA,TGTGCCAGTAGTATGTGGGGATTGGGGAACACTGAAGCTTTCTTT,CASSMWGLGNTEAFF
TRBD1,TRBJ2-7,TRBV5-5,NA,TGTGCCAGCAGTCCCGGGACAGGGCGGCACGAGCAGTACTTC,CASSPGTGRHEQYF
TRBD2,TRBJ2-1,TRBV28,once,TGTGCCAGCAGTCCGGGAGGGTTCAATGAGCAGTTCTTC,CASSPGGFNEQFF
NA,TRBJ2-5,TRBV18,NA,TGTGCCAGCTCACCTCCCCCGACGGCTAGCGCGGAGACCCAGTACTTC,CASSPPPTASAETQYF
TRBD1,TRBJ2-2,TRBV2,NA,TGTGCCAGCAGACTGGGACAGACGAACACCAGGGAGCTGTTTTTT,CASRLGQTNTRELFF
NA,TRBJ2-7,TRBV28,NA,TGTGCCAGCAGTCCGCCCCCTAGCGCGGATCGGCTGGGGGAGCAGTACTTC,CASSPPPSADRLGEQYF
NA,TRBJ2-2,TRBV13,NA,TGTGCCAGCAGCTTGACTAGGGGCTGGAACACCGGGGAGCTGTTTTTT,CASSLTRGWNTGELFF
TRBD1,TRBJ2-2,TRBV27,NA,TGTGCCAGCCGTCCCGGGACAGGGAGGGTAAACACCGGGGAGCTGTTTTTT,CASRPGTGRVNTGELFF
TRBD2,TRBJ2-5,TRBV30,NA,TGTGCCTGGACCCTAGCGGGACAAGAGACCCAGTACTTC,CAWTLAGQETQYF
TRBD1,TRBJ1-2,TRBV2,NA,TGTGCCAGCAGGGCAATGGGACAGGGAAGCTATGGCTACACCTTC,CASRAMGQGSYGYTF
TRBD1,TRBJ1-1,TRBV5-1,NA,TGCGCCAGTCACAGGGGGGGCCATATGAACACTGAAGCTTTCTTT,CASHRGGHMNTEAFF
NA,TRBJ2-7,TRBV7-9,NA,TGTGCCAGCAGCTACCTCGGTAGGGGAGCATTCGAGCAGTACTTC,CASSYLGRGAFEQYF
NA,TRBJ2-3,TRBV9,NA,TGTGCCAGCAGCAAAACAGATACGCAGTATTTT,CASSKTDTQYF
NA,TRBJ1-1,TRBV7-2,NA,TGTGCCAGCAGCTTATGGGGGACTGTGGGGACTGAAGCTTTCTTT,CASSLWGTVGTEAFF
TRBD2,TRBJ2-6,TRBV5-1,NA,TGCGCCAGCAGCTTGCTACCGGGACTAGCGGGAGATGGGGCCAACGTCCTGACTTTC,CASSLLPGLAGDGANVLTF
NA,TRBJ2-3,TRBV11-2,NA,TGTGCCAGCAGCTTGCCGGGATCTAGCACAGATACGCAGTATTTT,CASSLPGSSTDTQYF
TRBD1,TRBJ2-3,TRBV30,NA,TGTGCCTGGAGTTTGGGACAGGGCACAGATACGCAGTATTTT,CAWSLGQGTDTQYF
NA,TRBJ1-5,TRBV28,NA,TGTGCCAGCAGCCGACAGGACCCCATCAATCCCCAGCATTTT,CASSRQDPINPQHF
TRBD1,TRBJ1-2,TRBV7-2,NA,TGTGCCAGCAGCCCACGAACAGGGGTGCCTGGCTACACCTTC,CASSPRTGVPGYTF
NA,TRBJ1-4,TRBV19,NA,TGTGCCAGTAGTACCATCGGCGGCGATGAAAAACTGTTTTTT,CASSTIGGDEKLFF
TRBD1,TRBJ1-2,TRBV9,NA,TGTGCCAGCAGCGTAGGCGCCGGGGGTGGGACAGTCTATGGCTACACCTTC,CASSVGAGGGTVYGYTF
NA,TRBJ1-4,TRBV7-2,once,TGTGCCAGCAGCTATGGGAACGGAAATGAAAAACTGTTTTTT,CASSYGNGNEKLFF
NA,TRBJ2-1,TRBV21-1,NA,TGTGCCAGCAGCAGGCAGGGAGCCCATGAGCAGTTCTTC,CASSRQGAHEQFF
TRBD2,TRBJ2-1,TRBV18,NA,TGTGCCAGCTCACCCGGGGCGCGGGAGGGGCACAATGAGCAGTTCTTC,CASSPGAREGHNEQFF